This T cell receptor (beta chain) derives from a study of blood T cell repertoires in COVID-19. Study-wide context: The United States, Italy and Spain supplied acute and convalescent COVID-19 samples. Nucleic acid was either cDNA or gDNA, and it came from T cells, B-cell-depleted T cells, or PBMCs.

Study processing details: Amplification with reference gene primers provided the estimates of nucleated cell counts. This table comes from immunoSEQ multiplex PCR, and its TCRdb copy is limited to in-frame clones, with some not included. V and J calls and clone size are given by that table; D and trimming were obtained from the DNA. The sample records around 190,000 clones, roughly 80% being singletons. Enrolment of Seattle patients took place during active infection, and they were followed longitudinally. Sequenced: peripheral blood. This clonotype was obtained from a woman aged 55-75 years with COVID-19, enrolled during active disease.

As DNA, the CDR3 is TGTGCCAGCAGTTACAACAGGGTGGACACTGAAGCTTTCTTT. It encodes CASSYNRVDTEAFF. This chain connects TRBV6-5 to TRBJ1-1; D may be TRBD1 (6 bases). The CDR3 covers 14 residues. Between the trimmed V and J ends, which lost 2 bases and 3 bases, there was a span of 10 bases. The germline gives CDR1 MNHEY, CDR2 SVGAGI.